A selection of T cell receptor beta chains follows, all from one sample in a study of cytomegalovirus exposure and HLA in healthy donors. Libraries were prepared by immunoSEQ multiplex PCR; TCRdb keeps only in-frame clonotypes and omits some of them. This sample has about 93,000 clones, with roughly 79% found just once. Material: PBMCs. The receptors were sampled from a man under 40 in good health and CMV-seronegative. Both conserved end residues are part of each CDR3. Each record gives: clone size, D gene, J gene, V gene, CDR3 protein, CDR3 DNA. A D gene is named only where the DNA matches it firmly. Only part of the rows carry a size: once, few, many, or a class if the clone is expanded.

size: few; D: TRBD1; J: TRBJ1-2; V: TRBV6-6; CDR3: CASSYQTGYGYTF; DNA: TGTGCCAGCAGTTACCAGACAGGGTATGGCTACACCTTC
size: .; D: .; J: TRBJ1-4; V: TRBV13; CDR3: CASSLGRVNEKLFF; DNA: TGTGCCAGCAGCTTAGGCCGTGTGAATGAAAAACTGTTTTTT
size: few; D: .; J: TRBJ1-3; V: TRBV6-6; CDR3: CASSYSGVAGGTIYF; DNA: TGTGCCAGCAGTTACTCGGGTGTCGCGGGGGGCACCATATATTTT
size: few; D: .; J: TRBJ1-1; V: TRBV20-1; CDR3: CSAKGDSEAFF; DNA: TGCAGTGCTAAAGGGGACTCTGAAGCTTTCTTT
size: .; D: TRBD1; J: TRBJ1-5; V: TRBV19; CDR3: CASSQGVGNQPQHF; DNA: TGTGCCAGTAGCCAGGGGGTCGGCAATCAGCCCCAGCATTTT
size: once; D: TRBD1; J: TRBJ1-2; V: TRBV9; CDR3: CASSRQGYGYTF; DNA: TGTGCCAGCAGTCGACAGGGCTACGGCTACACCTTC
size: once; D: TRBD2; J: TRBJ2-7; V: TRBV7-2; CDR3: CASSVLAGGGSEQYF; DNA: TGTGCCAGCAGCGTCTTGGCGGGGGGAGGATCCGAGCAGTACTTC
size: .; D: TRBD2; J: TRBJ2-6; V: TRBV19; CDR3: CASSIWEGRSGANVLTF; DNA: TGTGCCAGTAGTATCTGGGAGGGCCGCTCTGGGGCCAACGTCCTGACTTTC
size: .; D: .; J: TRBJ2-1; V: TRBV11-2; CDR3: CASSFLGGSYNEQFF; DNA: TGTGCCAGCAGCTTCCTGGGGGGCTCCTACAATGAGCAGTTCTTC
size: .; D: TRBD2; J: TRBJ2-2; V: TRBV4-3; CDR3: CASSQGYGGATGELFF; DNA: TGCGCCAGCAGCCAAGGGTACGGGGGGGCGACCGGGGAGCTGTTTTTT
size: .; D: TRBD1; J: TRBJ1-1; V: TRBV5-4; CDR3: CASSSGQGRYTEAFF; DNA: TGTGCCAGCAGCTCCGGACAGGGGCGGTACACTGAAGCTTTCTTT